These 7 T cell receptor beta chains share one sample of origin, sequenced in a study of CD8+ T cells in alopecia areata. cDNA serving as the sequencing template came from extracted, reverse transcribed RNA. Only in-frame clones appear in the TCRdb table, and some are missing; sequencing was by immunoSEQ multiplex PCR. The sample shows approximately 100,000 clones, 55% to 75% of them seen only once. Specified treatment: oral pan-JAK inhibitor, 5-10 mg twice daily. Source: CD8+ T cells sorted from blood, taken at approximately week 60, from a patient treated with tofacitinib. All receptors derive from a human donor with alopecia areata.

This clone occurred a few times. The V call is TRBV9, the J call TRBJ2-7; TRBD1 matches 7 bases. CDR1 and CDR2 from the germline V gene are SGDLS and YYNGEE. There are 13 residues in the CDR3. V shed 3 bases, J shed 8 bases, and the junction held 8 bases outside the gene matches. The CDR3 loop reads CASSGDSLPQQYF. CDR3 in DNA: TGTGCCAGCAGCGGGGACAGTCTCCCTCAGCAGTACTTC.

The chain couples TRBV30 to TRBJ2-1, with D possibly being TRBD1 (5 bases). The germline V gene has CDR1 GTSNPN and CDR2 SVGIG (reference sequence). CDR3 size: 12 residues. The V end lost 0 bases, the J end lost 9 bases, and 9 bases lay between the germline ends. CDR3 sequence: CAWSVVRGEQFF. The CDR3 DNA sequence: TGTGCCTGGAGTGTAGTTAGGGGTGAGCAGTTCTTC.

The rearrangement uses TRBV10-2 and TRBJ1-1, with unresolved D. Germline assignment: CDR1 WSHSY and CDR2 SAAADI. The CDR3 extends over 14 amino acids. The germline V and J ends were trimmed by 0 bases and 8 bases, with 13 bases remaining between them. CDR3 DNA: TGCGCCAGCAGTGAGTCGTACTCGGGCCTAGAAGCTTTCTTT. It codes for CASSESYSGLEAFF.

CDR3 in DNA: TGTGCCAGCAGTGATCTGTCCCTCTCGAACACTGAAGCTTTCTTT. Its translation is CASSDLSLSNTEAFF. This rearrangement joins TRBV2 to TRBJ1-1; D remains ambiguous. The CDR3 sequence is 15 residues long. CDR1 and CDR2 from the germline V gene are SNHLY and FYNNEI. Trimming stripped 3 bases from V and 1 base from J, with 12 bases between.

This clone was recorded a few times. V gene TRBV30 combines with J gene TRBJ1-1; possible D gene TRBD1, 5 bases. Germline V lookup: CDR1 GTSNPN, CDR2 SVGIG (reference sequence). The CDR3 contains 14 residues. V was shortened by 8 bases and J by 3 bases, with 19 bases between the two germline ends. CDR3 sequence reads: CAHMARAGDTEAFF. The DNA of the CDR3 is TGTGCCCATATGGCCAGGGCAGGAGACACTGAAGCTTTCTTT. Combining the CDR3 with reference TRBV30 and TRBJ1-1 gives the whole variable domain SQTIHQWPATLVQPVGSPLSLECTVEGTSNPNLYWYRQAAGRGLQLLFYSVGIGQISSEVPQNLSASRPQDRQFILSSKKLLLSDSGFYLCAHMARAGDTEAFFGQGTRLTVV.

This sequence joins TRBV2 and TRBJ1-4, with D unclear. Trimming cost V 6 bases and J 8 bases, with 4 bases left between them. The CDR3 length is 10 residues. Germline values: CDR1 SNHLY, CDR2 FYNNEI. The CDR3 DNA sequence: TGTGCCAGCAGCAGCGAAAAACTGTTTTTT. It encodes CASSSEKLFF.

Remarks on this clone: This CDR3 is also generated by other DNA sequences in the sample. The gene calls are TRBV9 and TRBJ2-7; possibly TRBD2 for D (6 bases). CDR1 is SGDLS, CDR2 YYNGEE, per germline. Trimming stripped 3 bases from V and 4 bases from J, with 14 bases between. This CDR3 has 14 amino acids. CDR3 sequence: CASSAGPGGYEQYF. The DNA for the CDR3 is TGTGCCAGCAGCGCCGGACCAGGAGGGTACGAGCAGTACTTC.